This entry concerns a single T cell receptor (beta chain). The antigen remains undetermined. The data were produced by immunoSEQ multiplex PCR, yet TCRdb's version contains in-frame clones alone and is incomplete. The table has roughly 2,500,000 clones, 93% seen once. Per the germline V gene, CDR1 is SGHRS and CDR2 is YFSETQ. Between the trimmed V and J ends, which lost 4 bases and 6 bases, there was a span of 11 bases. The CDR3 is made up of 13 amino acids. The data were taken from a study of shared clonotypes between healthy human individuals. At the level of the study: Per donor, three plates held CD4 naive cells, three held CD4 memory, two held CD8 naive and one held CD8 memory. Overall study results and limits: A generally larger estimated richness was seen in naive subsets than in memory subsets.

The V gene is TRBV5-1, the J gene TRBJ2-1; D might be TRBD1 (5 bases). The sequencing sample was made of naive CD4+ T cells from PBMCs. Subset defined: CD45RA+ positively selected. This TCR was sampled from a man aged 18 to 30 in good health. Some clones in this sample may be carry-over from other donors' samples. The chain's CDR3 is CASSTDSVNEQFF. DNA for the CDR3: TGCGCCAGCAGCACCGACAGCGTCAATGAGCAGTTCTTC.